A single TCR beta chain is shown here with its context. Data came from immunoSEQ multiplex PCR; TCRdb stores just in-frame clones and leaves some out. The data contain 200,000 to 300,000 clones, less than 90% of them singletons. The record originates from a study of blood T cell repertoires in COVID-19. Study context: Material from acute and convalescent COVID-19 was sourced from the United States, Italy and Spain. PBMCs, B-cell-depleted T cells, or T cells were the source of the cDNA or gDNA that made up the material.

The sequenced sample was peripheral blood. This TCR was sampled from a man aged 55 to 70 who had recovered from COVID-19.

The CDR3 DNA is TGCAGCACACAGGGATACACTGAAGCTTTCTTT. This codes for CSTQGYTEAFF. V is TRBV29-1 and J is TRBJ1-1, with D perhaps matching TRBD1 (6 bases). Trimming pared 8 bases from V and 3 bases from J, leaving 10 bases between. Germline V gives CDR1 SQVTM, CDR2 ANQGSEA. The CDR3 has 11 residues.